This T cell receptor beta chain was sequenced in a study of cytomegalovirus exposure and HLA in healthy donors. Turning to the study itself: Within the Caucasian-associated ancestry cluster were approximately 77% of the approximately 390 genotyped donors. Study-wide results and caveats: Across all donors, roughly uniform sequencing depth was an assumption of the presence/absence analyses. Later on, an analysis found that several of the most significant clusters appeared to be linked to common viral pathogens, which included parvovirus B19.

The length of the CDR3 is 15 residues. Germline assignment: CDR1 SEHNR and CDR2 FQNEAQ (reference sequence). V lost 2 bases, J lost 3 bases, and 13 bases lay in between. There are a few counts of this clone. Its antigen remains unidentified. Researchers ran the PCR with 60 Vbeta and 13 Jbeta primers. Libraries were prepared by immunoSEQ multiplex PCR; TCRdb keeps only in-frame clonotypes and omits some of them. The sample has about 200,000 clones; 70% to 85% are singletons. The receptor's source is a boy between 2 and 10 years old in good health and CMV-seronegative. The sequencing input was PBMCs. The chain joins TRBV7-9 to TRBJ2-5; possibly TRBD2 for D (6 bases). Written as DNA, the CDR3 is TGTGCCAGCAGCTTACTATACGGGGGTAAAGAGACCCAGTACTTC. Translating gives CASSLLYGGKETQYF.